This section outlines one TCR beta chain sequence together with its context. The sample holds other DNA sequences that translate to the same CDR3. Using immunoSEQ multiplex PCR, the repertoire was profiled, and TCRdb retains in-frame clones only, with some absent. The repertoire consists of about 220,000 clones, with over 90% occurring once and the leading ten covering over 1.2%. This record belongs to a study of control samples from healthy donors and cancer patients. The V end was cut by 1 base, the J end by 5 bases, with 6 bases between. Germline loops: CDR1 LGHDT, CDR2 YNNKEL (reference sequence). The CDR3 totals 13 residues.

The TCR comes from a man aged 50-59 years in good health. The chain joins TRBV3-1 (or the pseudogene TRBV3-2) to TRBJ1-5; D call uncertain. Material: blood. CDR3 residues: CASSQGGDQPQHF. CDR3 nucleotide sequence: TGTGCCAGCAGCCAAGGCGGTGATCAGCCCCAGCATTTT.